Listed here are 4 T cell receptor beta chains from one sample, sequenced in a study of T cell responses to AZD1222 COVID-19 vaccine. Method: immunoSEQ multiplex PCR; TCRdb's copy keeps in-frame clones and lacks some. The data contain tens of thousands of clones, about three quarters of them singletons. The sample here was peripheral blood, taken on day 0 of AZD1222 vaccination. These receptors were obtained from an adult in good health.

The chain carries TRBV7-2 and TRBJ1-2; D remains unclear. V was cut by 5 bases and J by 0 bases, with 10 bases left in between. This CDR3 is built from 14 residues. Germline-derived CDR1 and CDR2 are SGHTA and FQGNSA. This CDR3 is CASSRGRTNYGYTF. CDR3 in DNA: TGTGCCAGCAGCCGGGGTCGCACTAACTATGGCTACACCTTC.

This rearrangement joins TRBV7-2 to TRBJ2-5, with D unclear. The CDR3 is made up of 13 amino acids. V gave up 0 bases and J gave up 5 bases, with 7 bases separating them. Germline V lookup: CDR1 SGHTA, CDR2 FQGNSA. The CDR3, as DNA: TGTGCCAGCAGCTTAGCAAATGGGGAGACCCAGTACTTC. Residues: CASSLANGETQYF.

The chain uses TRBV2 and TRBJ1-1; D might be TRBD1 (6 bases). The V and J ends lost 6 bases and 1 base respectively, with 12 bases between them. This CDR3 is 14 amino acids long. Germline V CDR1 and CDR2: SNHLY, FYNNEI. The chain's CDR3 is CASSTRDKNTEAFF. CDR3 bases: TGTGCCAGCAGCACCCGGGACAAGAACACTGAAGCTTTCTTT.

The chain combines TRBV6-1 with TRBJ2-3, with 8 nucleotides matching TRBD2. Germline V CDR1 and CDR2: MNHNS, SASEGT. V was clipped by 7 bases and J by 0 bases; unmatched bases: 15. The CDR3 runs 18 residues. CDR3 region: CASTDPHQLAASTDTQYF. CDR3 nucleotide sequence: TGTGCCAGCACTGACCCTCACCAACTAGCGGCTAGCACAGATACGCAGTATTTT.